The TCR beta chain under discussion was sequenced for a study of T cell responses to AZD1222 COVID-19 vaccine (dated by TCRdb to the early 2020s). Notes on the research overall: AZD1222 recipients given second doses at about 4 weeks or at about 12 weeks were pooled, since spike-specific TCR depth and breadth were not found to differ between the two schedules. A total of 230 or so trial participants underwent TCR sequencing, of whom around 200 received two doses of AZD1222 and 26 received two doses of the MenACWY control vaccine. Trial participants were enrolled by age into 18-55, 56-69 and 70-plus year subgroups, with about 150, 27 and 61 TCR-sequenced participants respectively.

What the study reported, not specific to this receptor: A significant rise in spike-specific TCR breadth and depth was observed after two AZD1222 doses relative to day 0 and relative to MenACWY recipients. Participants were mostly white British and included more females than males, and it was suggested by the authors that clonal diversity may have been underestimated. Because no day 14 peak-response samples were available, the repertoires could be characterized only after the peak T cell response. The whole spike protein was spanned by vaccine-associated CD4 TCRs, and dominant responses were seen in regions 160-218 and 743-854. Conclusions about previously exposed vaccinees are limited, since just a handful of AZD1222 recipients were seropositive for SARS-CoV-2 at baseline. The 56-69-year group was small, and its depth increase did not reach significance, likely because of low power. Nearly half of unique spike-specific TCRs reportedly recognized epitopes outside regions mutated in the B.1.351 and B.1.1.7 variants.

About this clone: No cognate antigen has been identified for it. No much larger clone is present one base from it, and per-base qualities are unavailable.

The CDR3 regions of human TCRbeta chains were subjected to immunosequencing. As for the original processing: TCRs in the repertoires were compared against a reference library of SARS-CoV-2-specific TCRs that had been generated with the MIRA antigen-specificity platform. Breadth was defined as the fraction of unique TCRs that were SARS-CoV-2-associated, and depth was defined as the fraction of total T cells that were SARS-CoV-2-associated. Each spike-specific TCR was assigned to its reactive spike region and to a CD4 or CD8 class using the MIRA data. Log10-transformed breadth and depth values were compared by one-way ANOVA with Sidak's multiple comparisons tests. The clones in this table, taken by TCRdb from immuneACCESS, are in-frame only. Not every clone is retained; where verified, under half of the shortfall comes from an unresolved V gene, and the cause of the rest is unknown. V, J and clone size reflect that table, while D and trimming were determined from the DNA. This sample gives under 150,000 clones in total; 85% to 95% of them show up just once. Around 4.7% of the sample is in the top ten clones.

Per the publication, the time point label means: baseline before first vaccination. Vaccinee samples were obtained from the UK trials COV001 and COV002, which included a single-blind randomized controlled phase 2/3 trial of AZD1222 (ChAdOx1 nCoV-19) in healthy adults. Trial participant PBMC samples were collected at day 0 and day 28 after the second dose for TCRbeta chain sequencing. The CDR3 numbers 18 residues from cysteine through phenylalanine. This entry keeps only the CDR3 DNA: 54 bases, framed from base 1. V sheds 2 bases and J sheds 0 bases, leaving 17 bases between their ends. Looking up the germline V gene (reference sequence) yields CDR1 LGHDT and CDR2 YNNKEL.

The receptor was isolated from an adult in good health. The sequence joins TRBV3-1 (or the pseudogene TRBV3-2) to TRBJ1-3; the D gene is possibly TRBD1, with 6 bases matching. Sequencing was performed on peripheral blood, taken on day 0 of AZD1222 vaccination. CDR3 region: CASSQPSGTPFSGNTIYF. The nucleotides read TGTGCCAGCAGCCAACCATCCGGGACACCGTTCTCTGGAAACACCATATATTTT.